The present T cell receptor (beta chain) was sequenced within a study of vaccination and CD4 T cells after COVID-19. The germline CDR1 and CDR2 sequences are MDHEN and SYDVKM. V was clipped by 7 bases and J by 3 bases, with 12 bases between them. This CDR3 has 13 amino acids. Treatment noted: approximately 9-day PBMC culture with coronavirus spike peptide pools or control peptides (ViraFEST assay). With approximately 10 ug/ml peptide pools and roughly 9 IU/ml IL-2, PBMCs were cultured at about 1.9 million per well. This clonotype was seen more than once but under ten times. Antigen: not known. The Oncomine TCR Beta short-read assay generated sequence data from the DNA of cultured CD4+ T cells. TCRdb used MiXCR to reprocess the PCR reads, holding one entry per CDR3 protein. The profile covers more than 15,000 distinct CDR3 sequences, with roughly 45% appearing a single time and around 3.4% taken by the ten largest.

This TCR was sampled from a human donor who had recovered from COVID-19. Sequencing was done on a sample of CD4+ T cells from blood, cultured in vitro. The chain is built from TRBV28 and TRBJ1-2, with a tentative D call TRBD1 (5 bases). CDR3 DNA sequence: TGTGCCAGCAAACCGGGACTCGACTATGGCTACACCTTC. Encoded protein: CASKPGLDYGYTF.